The 27 T cell receptor beta chains presented below share a single source sample, sequenced in a study of blood T cells in healthy people across ages. A second roughly 6 to 11 cycle PCR used barcoded and J-beta primers. Via MiXCR, TCRdb re-called the 5' RACE reads, giving one row per CDR3 protein. In the table there are nearly 1 million distinct CDR3 sequences, just over 50% of which are singletons. Sequenced input: blood. These receptors were obtained from a woman aged 55-75 years in good health.

This clonotype was observed a handful of times. This sequence joins TRBV4-2 and TRBJ2-3; 8 positions match TRBD2. CDR1 and CDR2 from the germline V gene are LGHNA and YNFKEQ. This CDR3 has 18 amino acids. Trimming removed 0 bases from V and 4 bases from J; junction bases left unmatched: 12. For the CDR3, the DNA is TGTGCCAGCAGCCAAGATGGGGTAGCGGGACCCCTGGCAGATACGCAGTATTTT. Translating it yields CASSQDGVAGPLADTQYF.

In its sample, this clonotype was seen a few times. The J gene is TRBJ2-3, the V gene TRBV7-9, with unresolved D. V lost 3 bases and J lost 1, with 20 bases in between. Looked up from germline, CDR1 is SEHNR and CDR2 is FQNEAQ (reference sequence). The CDR3 loop spans 18 amino acids. The CDR3 region has the DNA TGTGCCAGCAGCTTCCGTAGCCCCTCGGACGACCGCACAGATACGCAGTATTTT. Residues: CASSFRSPSDDRTDTQYF.

This clonotype showed up just a few times. The chain uses TRBV7-2 and TRBJ2-3; no clear D. The CDR3 has 12 amino acids. V was cut by 5 bases and J by 5 bases, with 8 bases left in between. Germline V gene sequence: CDR1 SGHTA, CDR2 FQGNSA. The CDR3 loop reads CASSPYVDTQYF. Here the CDR3 DNA reads TGTGCCAGCAGCCCATACGTAGATACGCAGTATTTT.

This clonotype has only a few counts. This chain links TRBV7-2 with TRBJ2-7; 13 nucleotides align to TRBD2. V lost 1 base and J lost 2; bases outside the gene matches: 8. Germline CDR1 is SGHTA and CDR2 is FQGNSA. The CDR3 consists of 18 residues. The CDR3 spells CASSLELRTSGRAYEQYF. CDR3 nucleotides: TGTGCCAGCAGCTTAGAGCTTAGGACTAGCGGGAGAGCCTACGAGCAGTACTTC.

The chain links TRBV28 to TRBJ2-1; D not certain. The CDR3 has 13 amino acids. Germline V lookup: CDR1 MDHEN, CDR2 SYDVKM. V was trimmed by 8 bases and J by 9 bases, leaving 17 bases between them. CDR3 nucleotide sequence: TGTGCCAGCCGACGAGTCCTGGTCGGTGAGCAGTTCTTC. Its protein product is CASRRVLVGEQFF.

V gene TRBV27 combines with J gene TRBJ2-6; no reliable D call. CDR1 and CDR2 from the germline V gene are MNHEY and SMNVEV (reference sequence). Trimming removed 6 bases from V and 4 bases from J, with 7 bases in between. This CDR3 region has 13 residues. CDR3 bases: TGTGCCAGCAGCGTGAGGGGGGCCAACGTCCTGACTTTC. Encoded protein: CASSVRGANVLTF. Drawing the rest from reference TRBV27 and TRBJ2-6, the complete variable domain is EAQVTQNPRYLITVTGKKLTVTCSQNMNHEYMSWYRQDPGLGLRQIYYSMNVEVTDKGDVPEGYKVSRKEKRNFPLILESPSPNQTSLYFCASSVRGANVLTFGAGSRLTVL.

This sequence joins TRBV30 and TRBJ1-2; D remains ambiguous. The CDR3 has 13 residues. Germline values: CDR1 GTSNPN, CDR2 SVGIG (reference sequence). The V and J ends lost 0 bases and 3 bases respectively, with 8 bases between them. CDR3 nucleotides: TGTGCCTGGAGTGTAGAGAACCACTATGGCTACACCTTC. This encodes CAWSVENHYGYTF.

The chain has TRBV20-1 and TRBJ2-7; D possibly corresponds to TRBD1 (5 bases). The V end was cut by 6 bases, the J end by 5 bases, with 17 bases between. There are 13 residues in the CDR3. Germline V gene sequence: CDR1 DFQATT, CDR2 SNEGSKA (reference sequence). The CDR3 bases are TGCAGTGCGAGTAGGGGTTATAACGACGAGCAGTACTTC. Translating gives CSASRGYNDEQYF.

J is TRBJ2-5 and V is TRBV28; TRBD2 is a possible D gene (5 bases). Trimming stripped 6 bases from V and 0 bases from J, with 8 bases between. The V gene's germline CDR1 is MDHEN and CDR2 SYDVKM. This CDR3 is 13 amino acids long. CDR3 sequence (DNA): TGTGCCAGCAGACGAGCGGACCAAGAGACCCAGTACTTC. Its translation: CASRRADQETQYF.

V gene TRBV19 combines with J gene TRBJ2-3; a weak D match, TRBD2 (6 bases). Germline V gene data show CDR1 as LNHDA and CDR2 as SQIVND (reference sequence). The CDR3 loop spans 16 amino acids. Trimming pared 6 bases from V and 2 bases from J, leaving 18 bases between. CDR3 DNA: TGTGCCAGTAGCCAACGGAATAGCGGATTCACAGATACGCAGTATTTT. Translating gives CASSQRNSGFTDTQYF.

This clonotype was seen more than once but under ten times. The chain employs TRBV7-2 and TRBJ2-5; the D gene is possibly TRBD2 (6 bases). Between the trimmed V and J ends, which lost 6 bases and 5 bases, there was a span of 16 bases. Germline CDR1 SGHTA, CDR2 FQGNSA. This CDR3 comprises 14 residues. The CDR3 loop is CASRQSGVIETQYF. The CDR3 region has the DNA TGTGCCAGCAGACAATCGGGGGTTATTGAGACCCAGTACTTC.

For the CDR3, the DNA is TGTGCCAGCAGCCCTAGGGCGCCTAGGAAACCGTTTTTT. Amino acid sequence: CASSPRAPRKPFF. The V gene is TRBV21-1, the J gene TRBJ1-4; the table gives TRBD1 as D, unverified against the DNA. TRBV21-1 is reported as a pseudogene. This CDR3 has 13 amino acids.

In its sample, this clonotype was seen once. The rearrangement links TRBV20-1 to TRBJ2-5, with D perhaps TRBD2 (6 bases). Germline CDR1 reads DFQATT; CDR2 reads SNEGSKA (reference sequence). The CDR3 loop spans 14 amino acids. Trimming pared 0 bases from V and 5 bases from J, leaving 13 bases between. CDR3 region: CSARDFGGRETQYF. For the CDR3, the DNA is TGCAGTGCTAGAGATTTCGGGGGTAGGGAGACCCAGTACTTC.

The chain joins TRBV28 to TRBJ1-5; D is possibly TRBD1 (5 bases). V shed 3 bases and J shed 8 bases, with 14 bases lying between them. The length of the CDR3 is 14 residues. Germline V gives CDR1 MDHEN, CDR2 SYDVKM. The CDR3: CASSLKQENKPQHF. DNA for the CDR3: TGTGCCAGCAGTTTGAAACAGGAAAATAAGCCCCAGCATTTT.

This clonotype was picked up one time. The chain couples TRBV7-9 to TRBJ2-3, with D hard to call. Germline V gene data show CDR1 as SEHNR and CDR2 as FQNEAQ (reference sequence). Deletions cut 3 bases from V and 1 base from J, with 11 bases between. The CDR3 loop spans 15 amino acids. The CDR3 protein is CASSLVSVGTDTQYF. CDR3 in DNA: TGTGCCAGCAGCTTGGTTTCCGTGGGCACAGATACGCAGTATTTT.

The chain recombines TRBV29-1 with TRBJ1-2; D perhaps matches TRBD1 (6 bases). The ends were cut back, 7 bases at V and 4 bases at J, with 13 bases in the middle. The CDR3 has 12 amino acids. The germline gives CDR1 SQVTM, CDR2 ANQGSEA. The CDR3 region is CSARTDGYGYTF. The CDR3 nucleotides read TGCAGCGCACGGACAGACGGCTATGGCTACACCTTC.

The chain recombines TRBV6-5 with TRBJ2-4; the match to TRBD1 covers 10 bases. The J call is doubtful: the DNA matches TRBJ2-7 better. Per germline, CDR1 MNHEY and CDR2 SVGAGI. This CDR3 is 17 amino acids long. The CDR3 region is CASSYSGGDRGLYEQYF. The CDR3 DNA reads as TGTGCCAGCAGTTACTCGGGTGGGGACAGGGGTTTGTACGAGCAGTACTTC.

The chain joins TRBV7-8 to TRBJ2-2; the D gene is possibly TRBD1 (6 bases). Trimming took off 6 bases at V and 3 bases at J, with 11 bases between the two ends. The germline CDR1 and CDR2 sequences are SGHVS and FQNEAQ. The CDR3 has 14 amino acids. The CDR3 DNA follows: TGTGCCAGCAGTAACAGGGATTACACCGGGGAGCTGTTTTTT. Translation: CASSNRDYTGELFF.

This clonotype was seen ten or more times. V and J are TRBV7-2 and TRBJ2-6; D call uncertain. The CDR3 has 17 amino acids. Germline V gene lookup returns CDR1 SGHTA and CDR2 FQGNSA. Trimming removed 1 base from V and 0 bases from J, with 10 bases in between. CDR3 in DNA: TGTGCCAGCAGCTTAGTATTGGACCTCTCTGGGGCCAACGTCCTGACTTTC. It is translated as CASSLVLDLSGANVLTF.

V gene TRBV20-1 combines with J gene TRBJ2-7; 9 nucleotides line up with TRBD2. Losses at the gene ends were 5 bases for V and 3 bases for J; bases not matched to a gene: 5. This CDR3 spans 13 amino acids. Germline V gene data show CDR1 as DFQATT and CDR2 as SNEGSKA (reference sequence). CDR3 residues: CSAGGRANYEQYF. In DNA form, the CDR3 reads TGCAGTGCTGGCGGGAGGGCGAACTACGAGCAGTACTTC.

The chain uses TRBV6-5 and TRBJ2-5; no definite D call. V lost 0 bases, J lost 1 base, and 12 bases lay in between. CDR1 and CDR2 (germline): MNHEY, SVGAGI. CDR3 length: 16 amino acids. The CDR3 DNA sequence: TGTGCCAGCAGTTACTCGGGGTCTACAGCCCAAGAGACCCAGTACTTC. Its translation is CASSYSGSTAQETQYF.

The chain has TRBV7-2 and TRBJ2-1; D call uncertain. With 6 bases removed from V and 9 bases from J, the gap between germline ends came to 15 bases. This CDR3 region has 13 residues. Germline assignment: CDR1 SGHTA and CDR2 FQGNSA. The CDR3 DNA reads TGTGCCAGCAGTGCCGACTCGTGGGGTGAGCAGTTCTTC. It codes for CASSADSWGEQFF. The full variable domain, its missing parts supplied by reference TRBV7-2 and TRBJ2-1, is GAGVSQSPSNKVTEKGKDVELRCDPISGHTALYWYRQSLGQGLEFLIYFQGNSAPDKSGLPSDRFSAERTGGSVSTLTIQRTQQEDSAVYLCASSADSWGEQFFGPGTRLTVL.

This clonotype was counted only a few times. J is TRBJ1-1 and V is TRBV20-1; 8 nucleotides agree with TRBD1. Germline CDR1 and CDR2: DFQATT and SNEGSKA (reference sequence). The ends lost 2 bases at V and 5 bases at J; junction bases unmatched: 4. This CDR3 is 13 amino acids long. The CDR3 DNA sequence: TGCAGTGCTAGACAGGGGGCGGCTACTGAAGCTTTCTTT. Protein sequence: CSARQGAATEAFF.

The chain links TRBV7-7 to TRBJ2-2; D perhaps matches TRBD1 (6 bases). V was trimmed by 1 base and J by 1 base, leaving 7 bases between them. Germline CDR1 reads SSHAT; CDR2 reads FNYEAQ (reference sequence). The CDR3 sequence is 15 residues long. CDR3 amino acids: CASSLVRGNTGELFF. In DNA form, the CDR3 reads TGTGCCAGCAGCTTAGTCAGGGGGAACACCGGGGAGCTGTTTTTT.

This clonotype has more than one count but fewer than ten. The genes are TRBV28 and TRBJ2-3, with 12 bases aligning to TRBD2. Trimming cost V 4 bases and J 5 bases; bases outside gene matches: 10. Germline CDR1 MDHEN, CDR2 SYDVKM. The CDR3 contains 17 residues. CDR3 DNA sequence: TGTGCCAGCAGTTCTAGTGCTAGCGGGAGGGCTGGAGATACGCAGTATTTT. Its translation is CASSSSASGRAGDTQYF.

The chain combines TRBV5-6 with TRBJ1-1; D ambiguous. The ends were cut back, 4 bases at V and 5 bases at J, with 12 bases in the middle. There are 13 residues in the CDR3. Germline lookup yields CDR1 SGHDT and CDR2 YYEEEE. The CDR3 coding sequence is TGTGCCAGCAGCCTCGGTTGGCCAACTGAAGCTTTCTTT. Translation gives CASSLGWPTEAFF.

This clonotype was observed a handful of times. The J gene is TRBJ2-7, the V gene TRBV5-1; D assignment may be TRBD1 or TRBD2 (5 bases each). Germline CDR1 and CDR2: SGHRS and YFSETQ. The CDR3 has 13 amino acids. The V and J ends lost 7 bases and 6 bases respectively, with 17 bases between them. The CDR3 nucleotides are TGCGCCAGCGCGAGCCAGGGAAGCGGCGAGCAGTACTTC. Protein product: CASASQGSGEQYF.